The 27 T cell receptor beta chains in this list originate from one sample, sequenced in a study of control samples from healthy donors and cancer patients. Some clones are missing from TCRdb's copy, which holds only in-frame ones; the method was immunoSEQ multiplex PCR. The profile shows about 120,000 clones, approximately 88% of them singletons. The sequenced sample was blood. These receptors were collected from a man aged 35 to 55 in good health.

The gene calls are TRBV11-3 and TRBJ1-2; 7 bases line up with TRBD1. Trimming took 5 bases from V and 2 from J; bases not matched to a gene: 17. Germline CDR1 is SGHNT and CDR2 is YENEEA. The CDR3 length is 18 residues. CDR3 amino acids: CASSHPRGWDSLNYGYTF. The CDR3 DNA reads TGTGCCAGCAGCCACCCCCGGGGATGGGACAGCCTCAACTATGGCTACACCTTC.

About this clone: The same CDR3 also results from other DNA sequences found in this sample. CDR3: CATSDPPTDTQYF. CDR3 DNA: TGTGCCACCAGTGATCCGCCCACAGATACGCAGTATTTT. This chain links TRBV24-1 with TRBJ2-3; unclear D gene. Germline V gene sequence: CDR1 KGHDR, CDR2 SFDVKD. The ends were cut back, 3 bases at V and 2 bases at J, with 5 bases in the middle. The CDR3 is 13 amino acids.

The V and J genes are TRBV2 and TRBJ1-2, with D possibly TRBD1 on 6 matching bases. Germline V gives CDR1 SNHLY, CDR2 FYNNEI. This CDR3 is built from 12 residues. The V end lost 7 bases, the J end lost 1 base, and 7 bases lay between the germline ends. This CDR3 reads CASKDSNYGYTF. CDR3 DNA: TGTGCCAGCAAGGACAGTAACTATGGCTACACCTTC.

This sequence joins TRBV29-1 and TRBJ1-1; a weak D match, TRBD1 (5 bases). The CDR3 contains 13 residues. V shed 3 bases and J shed 5 bases, with 13 bases lying between them. Per germline, CDR1 SQVTM and CDR2 ANQGSEA. CDR3: CSVEGSGETEAFF. The CDR3 DNA reads as TGCAGCGTTGAGGGGTCGGGGGAAACTGAAGCTTTCTTT.

The chain has TRBV5-6 and TRBJ2-3; D call uncertain. The germline gives CDR1 SGHDT, CDR2 YYEEEE. CDR3 length: 17 amino acids. Trimming pared 4 bases from V and 0 bases from J, leaving 18 bases between. This chain's CDR3 is CASSPDLPRASTDTQYF. The CDR3 coding sequence is TGTGCCAGCAGCCCCGACCTACCCCGAGCTAGCACAGATACGCAGTATTTT.

V is TRBV3-1 (or the pseudogene TRBV3-2) and J is TRBJ2-2; 8 bases fit TRBD2. V lost 6 bases and J lost 4; bases outside the gene matches: 7. CDR1 is LGHDT, CDR2 YNNKEL, per germline (reference sequence). The CDR3 consists of 15 residues. CDR3 sequence (DNA): TGTGCCAGCAGTGCGGTACGGGGGGGCACCGGGGAGCTGTTTTTT. It codes for CASSAVRGGTGELFF.

A few counts support this clone. The genes are TRBV7-2 and TRBJ1-6, with D unclear. The CDR3 has 13 amino acids. Trimming shortened V by 5 bases and J by 7 bases, and 9 bases separated the two germline ends. Looked up from germline, CDR1 is SGHTA and CDR2 is FQGNSA. The CDR3 coding sequence is TGTGCCAGCAGCACCCCACAGAATTCACCCCTCCACTTT. Protein product: CASSTPQNSPLHF.

The V gene is TRBV6-5, the J gene TRBJ1-4; TRBD1 matches 7 bases. Germline-derived CDR1 and CDR2 are MNHEY and SVGAGI. This CDR3 spans 13 amino acids. With 7 bases clipped from V and 7 bases from J, the junction kept 6 bases outside the gene matches. CDR3 region: CASKRQGGEKLFF. CDR3 in DNA: TGTGCCAGCAAGCGACAGGGTGGTGAAAAACTGTTTTTT.

This sequence joins TRBV7-6 and TRBJ2-7; no clear D gene. Germline CDR1 and CDR2: SGHVS and FNYEAQ. Trimming cost V 8 bases and J 0 bases, with 5 bases left between them. This CDR3 has 11 amino acids. This chain's CDR3 is CASSGSYEQYF. The CDR3 DNA is TGTGCCAGCTCCGGCTCCTACGAGCAGTACTTC.

The chain carries TRBV4-1 and TRBJ2-3; D is uncertain. The germline CDR1 and CDR2 sequences are MGHRA and YSYEKL. The CDR3 is made up of 14 amino acids. Trimming pared 4 bases from V and 0 bases from J, leaving 8 bases between. The DNA of the CDR3 is TGCGCCAGCAGCCCAGTTCCTAGCACAGATACGCAGTATTTT. Translated, it gives CASSPVPSTDTQYF.

The genes are TRBV27 and TRBJ1-2, with TRBD1 matching 9 bases. V shed 5 bases, J shed 8 bases, and the junction held 9 bases outside the gene matches. The CDR3 has 14 amino acids. CDR1 is MNHEY and CDR2 is SMNVEV in the germline V gene (reference sequence). Here the CDR3 reads CASSIPGQGNGYTF. In nucleotides, the CDR3 is TGTGCCAGCAGTATTCCGGGACAGGGTAACGGCTACACCTTC.

The chain recombines TRBV29-1 with TRBJ2-7, with D possibly being TRBD2 (5 bases). The germline gives CDR1 SQVTM, CDR2 ANQGSEA. The CDR3 spans 13 residues. V was cut by 7 bases and J by 1 base, with 14 bases left in between. Here the CDR3 reads CSATGTGSYEQYF. In nucleotides, the CDR3 is TGCAGCGCCACCGGTACGGGGTCCTACGAGCAGTACTTC.

CDR3 in amino acids: CASRLVTGEQFF. CDR3 nucleotides: TGTGCCAGCAGACTTGTAACGGGTGAGCAGTTCTTC. V usage is TRBV3-1 (or the pseudogene TRBV3-2) and J usage is TRBJ2-1; D unresolved. The V end lost 6 bases, the J end lost 9 bases, and 12 bases lay between the germline ends. The CDR3 is made up of 12 amino acids. Germline assignment: CDR1 LGHDT and CDR2 YNNKEL (reference sequence).

The chain recombines TRBV12-5 with TRBJ1-6; possible D gene TRBD1, 6 bases. V was pared by 5 bases and J by 6 bases, with 11 bases between. CDR1 is LGHNT and CDR2 is FRNRAP in the germline V gene. The CDR3 loop spans 14 amino acids. CDR3 nucleotide sequence: TGTGCTAGTGGTCTAAACAGGGTTAATTCACCCCTCCACTTT. Protein sequence: CASGLNRVNSPLHF.

The chain is built from TRBV7-7 and TRBJ2-5, with a weak D call TRBD2 (6 bases). V lost 2 bases, J lost 5 bases, and 15 bases lay in between. This CDR3 comprises 15 residues. CDR1 is SSHAT and CDR2 is FNYEAQ in the germline V gene (reference sequence). CDR3 DNA sequence: TGTGCCAGCAGCTTAAGCCCAGGGACTCGGGAGACCCAGTACTTC. Translating it yields CASSLSPGTRETQYF.

The rearrangement uses TRBV21-1 and TRBJ1-1; TRBD1 was called by the table and not checked on the DNA. TRBV21-1 is flagged as a pseudogene. There are 15 residues in the CDR3. The CDR3 coding sequence is TGTGCCAGCAGCCCCCGGACAGGGGAAGACACTGAAGCTTTCTTT. It yields the protein CASSPRTGEDTEAFF.

The gene calls are TRBV6-5 and TRBJ2-2, with D perhaps matching TRBD2 (6 bases). Trimming removed 7 bases at V and 3 bases at J, with 12 bases between. The CDR3 is 14 amino acids. Looked up from germline, CDR1 is MNHEY and CDR2 is SVGAGI. The CDR3: CASNPGLHTGELFF. The CDR3 region has the DNA TGTGCCAGCAATCCGGGACTTCACACCGGGGAGCTGTTTTTT.

CDR3 region: CASSPGGGRDTQYF. Here the CDR3 DNA reads TGCGCCAGCAGCCCCGGTGGGGGAAGAGATACGCAGTATTTT. The chain uses TRBV5-1 and TRBJ2-3; D might be TRBD1 or TRBD2, each matching 5 bases. This CDR3 comprises 14 residues. Looked up from germline, CDR1 is SGHRS and CDR2 is YFSETQ. Trimming left V 4 bases short and J 5 bases short, with 14 bases between.

This chain connects TRBV5-8 to TRBJ1-6; D gene ambiguous. CDR1 is SGHTS, CDR2 YDEGEE, per germline. There are 12 residues in the CDR3. V gave up 2 bases and J gave up 14 bases, with 11 bases separating them. CDR3 sequence: CASSFPPGTLHF. CDR3 bases: TGTGCCAGCAGCTTTCCACCCGGCACCCTCCACTTT.

This chain connects TRBV5-5 to TRBJ1-2; no firm D call. This CDR3 is 13 amino acids long. Trimming stripped 0 bases from V and 5 bases from J, with 8 bases between. Germline CDR1 reads SGHKS; CDR2 reads YYEKEE (reference sequence). Written as DNA, the CDR3 is TGTGCCAGCAGCTTGGCGGGGAGGTATGGCTACACCTTC. This translates into CASSLAGRYGYTF.

The chain couples TRBV9 to TRBJ2-3; TRBD2 matches 8 bases. With V trimmed by 3 bases and J by 1 base, 7 bases remained unmatched. The CDR3 runs to 16 residues. Germline V gene data show CDR1 as SGDLS and CDR2 as YYNGEE. The CDR3 protein is CASSDPGLGGTDTQYF. The DNA for the CDR3 is TGTGCCAGCAGCGACCCGGGACTAGGGGGCACAGATACGCAGTATTTT.

This clone was recorded once. The CDR3 here is CASSLHGGSYNEQFF. The CDR3 DNA follows: TGTGCCAGCTCCCTTCACGGGGGGAGCTACAATGAGCAGTTCTTC. The chain uses TRBV27 and TRBJ2-1; 7 bases line up with TRBD2. Germline trimming cut 8 bases from V and 3 bases from J; bases unmatched to any gene: 10. The length of the CDR3 is 15 residues. Germline CDR1 and CDR2: MNHEY and SMNVEV (reference sequence).

Details on this clone: At one of its ends the junction is not consistent with the germline gene, which may arise from a read error. The chain joins TRBV3-1 (or the pseudogene TRBV3-2) to TRBJ2-2; the D gene could be TRBD1 or TRBD2 (5 bases each). CDR1 is LGHDT and CDR2 is YNNKEL in the germline V gene (reference sequence). The CDR3 totals 16 residues. In DNA form, the CDR3 reads TGTGCCAGCAGCCAAGGGGTAGCCCGAGGGGTCGGGGAGCTGCTTTTT. It codes for CASSQGVARGVGELLF.

The chain has TRBV15 and TRBJ1-2; D uncertain. The CDR3 loop spans 15 amino acids. V was cut by 5 bases and J by 0 bases, with 13 bases left in between. Germline V gene data show CDR1 as LNHNV and CDR2 as YYDKDF (reference sequence). DNA for the CDR3: TGTGCCACCAGCGACCTTGCAGGATCTAACTATGGCTACACCTTC. Translating it yields CATSDLAGSNYGYTF.

The chain has TRBV25-1 and TRBJ1-1; D perhaps matches TRBD1 (5 bases). The germline CDR1 and CDR2 sequences are MGHDK and SYGVNS. The CDR3 has 14 residues. Trimming took 5 bases from V and 4 from J, leaving 14 bases between them. The CDR3 is CASSNTGGGTEAFF. The CDR3, as DNA: TGTGCCAGCAGTAACACAGGAGGTGGCACTGAAGCTTTCTTT.

This clone was seen once. The V gene is TRBV14, the J gene TRBJ1-1; no reliable D call. Looked up from germline, CDR1 is SGHDN and CDR2 is FVKESK. The CDR3 has 15 amino acids. V was clipped by 5 bases and J by 4 bases, with 17 bases between them. The chain's CDR3 is CASSLTTGWGTEAFF. The CDR3 bases are TGTGCCAGCAGCTTAACCACGGGTTGGGGCACTGAAGCTTTCTTT.

This clone was found a few times. This chain connects TRBV20-1 to TRBJ2-1; TRBD2 matches at 10 bases. The germline V gene encodes CDR1 DFQATT and CDR2 SNEGSKA (reference sequence). The trim removed 3 bases at V and 5 bases at J, leaving 10 bases unmatched. CDR3 length: 16 residues. The CDR3: CSASTPGLAIHNEQFF. The DNA for the CDR3 is TGCAGTGCTAGTACCCCGGGACTAGCGATCCACAATGAGCAGTTCTTC.